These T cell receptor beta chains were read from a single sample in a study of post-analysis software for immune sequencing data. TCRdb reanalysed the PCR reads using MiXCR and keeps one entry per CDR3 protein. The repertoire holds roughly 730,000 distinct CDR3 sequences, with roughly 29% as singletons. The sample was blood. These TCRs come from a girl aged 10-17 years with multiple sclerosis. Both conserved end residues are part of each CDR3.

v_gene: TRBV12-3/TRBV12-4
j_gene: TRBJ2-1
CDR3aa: CASRTSGRYNEQFF

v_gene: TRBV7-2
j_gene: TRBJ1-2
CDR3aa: CASSLSSQGVNYGYTF

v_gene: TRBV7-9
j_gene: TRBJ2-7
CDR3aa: CASSLTGQAPYEQYF

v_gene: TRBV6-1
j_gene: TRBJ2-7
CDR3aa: CASSERDRGSYEQYF

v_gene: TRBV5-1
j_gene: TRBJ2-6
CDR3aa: CASSLRDSSSGANVLTF

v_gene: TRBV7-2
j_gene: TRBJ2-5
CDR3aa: CASSLESEYQETQYF

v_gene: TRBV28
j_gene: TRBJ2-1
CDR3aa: CASLTSGIEQFF

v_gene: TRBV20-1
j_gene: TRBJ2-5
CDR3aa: CSARGPLWQETQYF

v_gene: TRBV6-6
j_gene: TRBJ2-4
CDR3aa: CASSYGDSKNIQYF

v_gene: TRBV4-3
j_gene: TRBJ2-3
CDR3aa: CASSQVRGNADTQYF

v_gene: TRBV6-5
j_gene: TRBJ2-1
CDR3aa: CASSYDRGRNEQFF

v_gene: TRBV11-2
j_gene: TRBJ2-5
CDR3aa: CASSLVRLQETQYF

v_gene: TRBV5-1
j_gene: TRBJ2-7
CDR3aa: CASSLPQGFSYEQYF

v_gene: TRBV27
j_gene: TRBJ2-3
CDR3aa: CASSLRGAGTDTQYF

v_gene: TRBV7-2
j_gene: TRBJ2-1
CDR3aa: CVSSGALVNEQFF

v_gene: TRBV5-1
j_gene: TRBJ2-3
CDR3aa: CASNRAPGGEDTQYF

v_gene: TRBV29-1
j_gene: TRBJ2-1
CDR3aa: CSVEPPGSDNEQFF

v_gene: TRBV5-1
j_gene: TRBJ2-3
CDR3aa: CASSIGLAGVTPNTDTQYF

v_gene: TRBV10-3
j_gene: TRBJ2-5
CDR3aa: CAISEGREGETQYF

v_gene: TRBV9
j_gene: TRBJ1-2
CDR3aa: CASSVATGGGGYTF

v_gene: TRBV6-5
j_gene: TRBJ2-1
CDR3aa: CASRVTSGVRNEQFF

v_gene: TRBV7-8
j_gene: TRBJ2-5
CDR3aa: CASSSLTRGEETQYF

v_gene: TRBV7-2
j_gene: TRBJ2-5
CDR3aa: CASSARTGGTQYF

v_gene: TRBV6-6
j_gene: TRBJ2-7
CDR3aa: CASKATGGSYEQYF

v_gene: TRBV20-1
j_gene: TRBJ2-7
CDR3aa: CSARVPASYEQYF

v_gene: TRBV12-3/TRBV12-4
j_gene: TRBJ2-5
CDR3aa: CASSWASGEETQYF

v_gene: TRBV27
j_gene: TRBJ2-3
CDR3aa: CASSSKLNTQYF

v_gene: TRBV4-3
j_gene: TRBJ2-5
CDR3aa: CASSVYSGLAGETQYF

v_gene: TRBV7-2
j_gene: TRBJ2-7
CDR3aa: CASSLQGWEQYF

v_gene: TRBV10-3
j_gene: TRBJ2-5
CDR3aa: CAISESTAVETQYF

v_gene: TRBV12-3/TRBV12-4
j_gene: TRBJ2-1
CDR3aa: CASSGNGPLDEQFF

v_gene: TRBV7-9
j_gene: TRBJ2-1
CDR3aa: CASSRIRGPYNEQFF

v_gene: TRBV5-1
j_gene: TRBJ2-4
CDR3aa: CASSFLTGDAKNIQYF

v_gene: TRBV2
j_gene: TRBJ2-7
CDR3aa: CASSEQGSKSSYEQYF

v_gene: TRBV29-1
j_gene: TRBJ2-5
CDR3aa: CSAGRGQETQYF

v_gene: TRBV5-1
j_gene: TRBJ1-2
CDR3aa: CASSLGPLSTNYGYTF

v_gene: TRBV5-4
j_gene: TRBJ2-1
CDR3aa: CASSLAQWATHNEQFF

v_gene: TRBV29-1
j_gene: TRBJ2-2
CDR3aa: CSAKAGPEGSGELFF

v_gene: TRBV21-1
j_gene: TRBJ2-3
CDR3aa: CASSKVGQGDPDTQYF

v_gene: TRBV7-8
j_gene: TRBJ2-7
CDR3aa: CASSLYPLEGSSYEQYF

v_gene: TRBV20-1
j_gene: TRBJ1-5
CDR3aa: CSAGTGGHQPQHF

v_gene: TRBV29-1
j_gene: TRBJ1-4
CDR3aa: CSVATSGYEKLFF

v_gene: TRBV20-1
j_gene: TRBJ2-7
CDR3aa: CSASTGHNSYEQYF

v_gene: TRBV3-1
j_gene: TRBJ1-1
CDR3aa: CASSNMGGGAEAFF

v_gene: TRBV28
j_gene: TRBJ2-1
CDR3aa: CASGLPLDNEQFF

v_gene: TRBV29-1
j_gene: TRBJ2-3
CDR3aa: CSVEDPAGVNTDTQYF

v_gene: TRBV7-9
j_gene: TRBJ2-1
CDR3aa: CASSFIAVNEQFF

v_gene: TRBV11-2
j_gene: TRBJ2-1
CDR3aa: CASSLRLNYNEQFF

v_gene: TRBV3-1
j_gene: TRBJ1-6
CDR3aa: CASSQALSVTPLHF

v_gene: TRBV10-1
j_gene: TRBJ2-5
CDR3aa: CASSESAWETQYF

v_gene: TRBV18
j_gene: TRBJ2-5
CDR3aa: CASSPASLQTQYF

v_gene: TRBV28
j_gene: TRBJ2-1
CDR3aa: CASSLRNSGTNEQFF

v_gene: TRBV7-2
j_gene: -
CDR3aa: CASSFLAGGPGAEQYF

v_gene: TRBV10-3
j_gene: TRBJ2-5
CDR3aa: CAIMSRAGGQETQYF